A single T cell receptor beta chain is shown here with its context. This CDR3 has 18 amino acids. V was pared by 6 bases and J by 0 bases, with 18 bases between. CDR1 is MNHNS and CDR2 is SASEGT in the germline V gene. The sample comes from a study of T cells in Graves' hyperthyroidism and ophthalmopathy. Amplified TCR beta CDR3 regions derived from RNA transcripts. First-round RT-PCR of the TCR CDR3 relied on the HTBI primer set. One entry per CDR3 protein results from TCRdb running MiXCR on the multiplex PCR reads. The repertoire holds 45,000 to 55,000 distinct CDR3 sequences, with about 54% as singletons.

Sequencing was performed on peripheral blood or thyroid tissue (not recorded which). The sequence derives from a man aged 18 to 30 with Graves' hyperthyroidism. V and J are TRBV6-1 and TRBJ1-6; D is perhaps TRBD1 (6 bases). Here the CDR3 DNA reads TGTGCCAGCAGCCTCACAGGGTCCCAGAGCTCCTATAATTCACCCCTCCACTTT. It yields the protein CASSLTGSQSSYNSPLHF.